The 19 T cell receptor beta chains below come from one sample, sequenced in a study of CD8+ T cells in alopecia areata. This sample's treatment: oral pan-JAK inhibitor, 5-10 mg twice daily. Once RNA had been extracted, it was reverse transcribed into cDNA to act as the sequencing template. Assay used: immunoSEQ multiplex PCR; TCRdb lists only in-frame clones, some missing. The repertoire includes some 150,000 clones, more than 85% of them detected once, and 13% sits in the top ten. Sequencing was performed on CD8+ T cells sorted from blood, taken at week 4, from a patient treated with tofacitinib. Receptor source: a human donor with alopecia areata.

The V gene is TRBV29-1, the J gene TRBJ1-3; no clear D. The CDR3 runs 12 residues. Germline CDR1 reads SQVTM; CDR2 reads ANQGSEA. V was cut by 4 bases and J by 0 bases, with 4 bases left in between. Written as DNA, the CDR3 is TGCAGCGTTGTGGCCTCTGGAAACACCATATATTTT. The encoded protein is CSVVASGNTIYF.

This chain uses TRBV29-1 with TRBJ2-7; TRBD1 matches 8 bases. Germline-derived CDR1 and CDR2 are SQVTM and ANQGSEA. The CDR3 is 15 amino acids. V lost 1 base and J lost 2; bases outside the gene matches: 7. DNA of the CDR3: TGCAGCGTTGAAGGGACCCCGACAGGGGCCTACGAGCAGTACTTC. It translates to CSVEGTPTGAYEQYF.

CDR3 DNA: TGTGCCAGCAGCTTCCGGGGTTACAATTCACCCCTCCACTTT. This codes for CASSFRGYNSPLHF. The chain couples TRBV7-2 to TRBJ1-6, with unresolved D. The CDR3 loop spans 14 amino acids. V shed 3 bases and J shed 7 bases, with 10 bases lying between them. Germline V gene lookup returns CDR1 SGHTA and CDR2 FQGNSA.

The V call is TRBV5-1, the J call TRBJ2-1, with D unresolved. V was cut by 5 bases and J by 6 bases, with 9 bases left in between. The germline V gene encodes CDR1 SGHRS and CDR2 YFSETQ. The CDR3 has 12 amino acids. The DNA for the CDR3 is TGCGCCAGCAGTATCGCGGTCAATGAGCAGTTCTTC. Encoded protein: CASSIAVNEQFF. The variable domain in full, with the rest retrieved from reference TRBV5-1 and TRBJ2-1, is KAGVTQTPRYLIKTRGQQVTLSCSPISGHRSVSWYQQTPGQGLQFLFEYFSETQRNKGNFPGRFSGRQFSNSRSEMNVSTLELGDSALYLCASSIAVNEQFFGPGTRLTVL.

This chain connects TRBV29-1 to TRBJ2-1; 13 positions match TRBD2. CDR3 length equals 15 residues. The junction had 9 bases not matched to a gene; V was cut back by 7 bases and J by 6 bases. Germline assignment: CDR1 SQVTM and CDR2 ANQGSEA. In nucleotides, the CDR3 is TGCAGCGCTACACTAGCGGGAGGGGTCTTCAATGAGCAGTTCTTC. This gives the protein CSATLAGGVFNEQFF.

This clone came up a few times. V gene TRBV9 combines with J gene TRBJ2-7, with no clear D. Germline lookup yields CDR1 SGDLS and CDR2 YYNGEE. Trimming took off 3 bases at V and 7 bases at J, with 11 bases between the two ends. There are 12 residues in the CDR3. CDR3 coding DNA: TGTGCCAGCAGCGAGACTGGGGAAGAGCAGTACTTC. Amino acids: CASSETGEEQYF.

This clone was counted a few times. The chain joins TRBV6-1 to TRBJ2-1; no definite D call. This CDR3 spans 12 amino acids. CDR1 is MNHNS, CDR2 SASEGT, per germline. The germline V and J ends were trimmed by 10 bases and 5 bases, with 12 bases remaining between them. The CDR3 DNA reads as TGTGCCACAACGAATAAGCACAATGAGCAGTTCTTC. This encodes CATTNKHNEQFF.

The rearrangement joins TRBV25-1 to TRBJ2-7; the D call may be TRBD1 or TRBD2 (5 bases each). Germline CDR1 is MGHDK and CDR2 is SYGVNS. The CDR3 contains 15 residues. V gave up 6 bases and J gave up 4 bases, with 19 bases separating them. For the CDR3, the DNA is TGTGCCAGCAGACGTGCCGGGACGGAGTCTTACGAGCAGTACTTC. Its protein product is CASRRAGTESYEQYF.

In this sample, this clone turned up a few times. This chain connects TRBV27 to TRBJ1-1; D gene ambiguous. The CDR3 spans 12 residues. The V end lost 2 bases, the J end lost 4 bases, and 5 bases lay between the germline ends. From germline, CDR1 is MNHEY and CDR2 SMNVEV (reference sequence). This CDR3 reads CASSLGPTEAFF. The CDR3 DNA follows: TGTGCCAGCAGTTTAGGCCCCACTGAAGCTTTCTTT.

The CDR3 region is CASSLALDEQYF. The CDR3 DNA reads as TGTGCCAGCAGCTTAGCCTTGGACGAGCAGTACTTC. The genes are TRBV11-2 and TRBJ2-7; unclear D gene. From germline, CDR1 is SGHAT and CDR2 FQNNGV. CDR3 length equals 12 residues. V was pared by 1 base and J by 5 bases, with 6 bases between. The whole variable domain, filled in from reference TRBV11-2 and TRBJ2-7, reads EAGVAQSPRYKIIEKRQSVAFWCNPISGHATLYWYQQILGQGPKLLIQFQNNGVVDDSQLPKDRFSAERLKGVDSTLKIQPAKLEDSAVYLCASSLALDEQYFGPGTRLTVT.

This rearrangement joins TRBV7-9 to TRBJ1-4; 12 bases map to TRBD1. V shed 5 bases and J 2 bases; nucleotides not matched to a gene: 6. The germline gives CDR1 SEHNR, CDR2 FQNEAQ (reference sequence). The CDR3 contains 17 residues. The CDR3 sequence: CASSLGTGGATNEKLFF. The CDR3, as DNA: TGTGCCAGCAGCCTCGGGACAGGGGGCGCGACTAATGAAAAACTGTTTTTT.

CDR3 amino acids: CASAGGFVSEQFF. DNA for the CDR3: TGTGCCAGCGCGGGGGGTTTTGTTTCGGAGCAGTTCTTC. The rearrangement uses TRBV5-6 and TRBJ2-1, with 8 bases matching TRBD2. Germline V gene data show CDR1 as SGHDT and CDR2 as YYEEEE. This CDR3 is built from 13 residues. After removal of 7 bases from V and 10 bases from J, the junction contained 10 bases not matched to a gene.

The chain carries TRBV4-1 and TRBJ1-2; the D is unclear. Trimming cost V 0 bases and J 6 bases, with 14 bases left between them. The CDR3 runs to 15 residues. Germline V gene data show CDR1 as MGHRA and CDR2 as YSYEKL. CDR3 nucleotides: TGCGCCAGCAGCCAAGATTCGACACCTGGCGATGGCTACACCTTC. Translation: CASSQDSTPGDGYTF.

V gene TRBV7-9 combines with J gene TRBJ1-6; D remains unclear. V lost 1 base to trimming and J lost 10 bases, with 2 bases between them. Germline values: CDR1 SEHNR, CDR2 FQNEAQ (reference sequence). The CDR3 totals 11 residues. CDR3 sequence (DNA): TGTGCCAGCAGCTTAGGGTCACCCCTCCACTTT. Protein product: CASSLGSPLHF. Using reference TRBV7-9 and TRBJ1-6 for the parts outside the CDR3, the full variable domain is DTGVSQNPRHKITKRGQNVTFRCDPISEHNRLYWYRQTLGQGPEFLTYFQNEAQLEKSRLLSDRFSAERPKGSFSTLEIQRTEQGDSAMYLCASSLGSPLHFGNGTRLTVT.

The chain couples TRBV29-1 to TRBJ2-1; 10 nucleotides align to TRBD1. This CDR3 has 12 amino acids. J was trimmed by 8 bases and V by 4 bases; bases with no gene match: 2. Germline CDR1 reads SQVTM; CDR2 reads ANQGSEA. Written as DNA, the CDR3 is TGCAGCGTTGGGGACAGGGGCGATGAGCAGTTCTTC. Translation: CSVGDRGDEQFF.

The chain combines TRBV12-5 with TRBJ2-7, with D possibly called TRBD1 or TRBD2 (6 bases each). This CDR3 has 13 amino acids. Trimming shortened V by 3 bases and J by 4 bases, and 10 bases separated the two germline ends. CDR1 is LGHNT and CDR2 is FRNRAP in the germline V gene. The CDR3 reads CASGLGGGYEQYF. CDR3 nucleotide sequence: TGTGCTAGTGGTTTAGGAGGGGGGTACGAGCAGTACTTC.

This chain connects TRBV27 to TRBJ2-1, with 7 positions matching TRBD1. V lost 3 bases, J lost 2 bases, and 7 bases stayed unmatched. This CDR3 has 16 amino acids. Germline CDR1 reads MNHEY; CDR2 reads SMNVEV (reference sequence). CDR3 bases: TGTGCCAGCAGTTTGAGTGGGCAGGGGGCCTACAATGAGCAGTTCTTC. This translates into CASSLSGQGAYNEQFF.

The CDR3 sequence is CASRNWGAGTDTQYF. Here the CDR3 DNA reads TGTGCCAGCAGAAACTGGGGGGCCGGCACAGATACGCAGTATTTT. The rearrangement joins TRBV5-4 to TRBJ2-3; the D gene could be TRBD1 or TRBD2 (6 bases each). The CDR3 spans 15 residues. Germline V gene data show CDR1 as SGHNT and CDR2 as YYREEE (reference sequence). V dropped 5 bases and J dropped 1 base, with 14 bases sitting between them.

Details on this clone: Lacking the conserved final phenylalanine or tryptophan, this CDR3 likely reflects a read error. The rearrangement uses TRBV2 and TRBJ1-2; D gene ambiguous. V was shortened by 0 bases and J by 0 bases, with 8 bases between the two germline ends. The CDR3 has 15 residues. Per germline, CDR1 SNHLY and CDR2 FYNNEI. This chain's CDR3 is CASSEAVEANYGYTL. The DNA for the CDR3 is TGTGCCAGCAGTGAAGCGGTGGAAGCTAACTATGGCTACACCCTC.